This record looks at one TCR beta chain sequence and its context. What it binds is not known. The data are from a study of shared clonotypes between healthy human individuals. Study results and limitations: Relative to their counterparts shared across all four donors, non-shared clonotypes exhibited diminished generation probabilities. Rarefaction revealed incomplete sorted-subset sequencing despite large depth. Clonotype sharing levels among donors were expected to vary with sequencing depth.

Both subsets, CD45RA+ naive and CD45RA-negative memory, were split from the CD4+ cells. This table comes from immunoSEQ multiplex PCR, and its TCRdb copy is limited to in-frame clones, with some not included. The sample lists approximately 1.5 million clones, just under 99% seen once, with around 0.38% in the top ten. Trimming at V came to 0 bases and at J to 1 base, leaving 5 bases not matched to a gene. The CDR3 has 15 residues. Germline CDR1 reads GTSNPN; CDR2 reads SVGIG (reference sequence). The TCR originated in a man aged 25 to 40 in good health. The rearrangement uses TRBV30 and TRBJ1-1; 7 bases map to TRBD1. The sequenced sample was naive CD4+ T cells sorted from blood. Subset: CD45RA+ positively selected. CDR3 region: CAWSVGGSGNTEAFF. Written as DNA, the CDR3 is TGTGCCTGGAGTGTAGGGGGCTCGGGGAACACTGAAGCTTTCTTT.